This T cell receptor beta chain was obtained from a study of cytomegalovirus exposure and HLA in healthy donors. Study as a whole: A prior analysis found 117 million unique TCR beta sequences from some 190 million T cells.

To note about this clone: Antigen: not known.

PCR amplification relied on 60 Vbeta primers (plus 13 Jbeta primers). In the original processing: About 11 million shared chains were among the 60 million to 80 million unique TCR beta chains that a later analysis counted. Here immunoSEQ multiplex PCR was the method, and the copy in TCRdb shows in-frame clones only, minus some. The V and J calls and clone size are taken from that table; D and trimming were inferred from the DNA. Among about 92,000 clones, 69% were seen once, and the ten largest hold 2.7%. Study-wide points: One variant, a missense change in DCLRE1C, was linked in a later analysis to TCR beta V- and J-gene trimming. Most TCR beta V segments were productive about 87% or about 30% of the time in an earlier analysis.

This CDR3 has 14 amino acids. V gave up 0 bases and J gave up 6 bases, with 11 bases separating them. The germline gives CDR1 MNHNS, CDR2 SASEGT. This clonotype originated in a man in his forties or fifties in good health and CMV-seronegative. The J gene is TRBJ1-1, the V gene TRBV6-1; D possibly corresponds to TRBD1 (6 bases). Sequencing was done on a sample of PBMCs. Here the CDR3 reads CASSEAGQGPEAFF. For the CDR3, the DNA is TGTGCCAGCAGTGAAGCGGGGCAGGGGCCTGAAGCTTTCTTT.